The rows below give T cell receptor beta chains drawn from one sample of a study of T cells in tuberculosis. TCRdb keeps only in-frame clones here, not all; method: immunoSEQ multiplex PCR. The sample contains roughly 28,000 clones, 90% of which appear only once. Input material: PBMCs. The receptors here all came from a donor aged 10-35 years with latent tuberculosis or without tuberculosis infection. CDR3s include the opening cysteine and the closing phenylalanine or tryptophan. The order of the fields is D gene, V gene, J gene, clone size, CDR3 DNA, CDR3 protein. A D gene is named only where the DNA matches it firmly. Not every row has a clone size; where given, it reads once, few, many or a size class.

d_call: .
v_call: TRBV4-1
j_call: TRBJ1-4
clone_size: .
cdr3_nt: TGCGCCAGCAGCCAAGTTGTGGGGACACTAGGGGATGAAAAACTGTTTTTT
cdr3_aa: CASSQVVGTLGDEKLFF

d_call: .
v_call: TRBV5-4
j_call: TRBJ2-1
clone_size: .
cdr3_nt: TGTGCCAGCAGCTTACTCCCGGGACAAGTAGGCAATGAGCAGTTCTTC
cdr3_aa: CASSLLPGQVGNEQFF

d_call: .
v_call: TRBV7-8
j_call: TRBJ2-7
clone_size: .
cdr3_nt: TGTGCCAGCAGCGGACAGAACTACGAGCAGTACTTC
cdr3_aa: CASSGQNYEQYF

d_call: .
v_call: TRBV29-1
j_call: TRBJ1-1
clone_size: .
cdr3_nt: TGCAGCGTTGGGACAGTAAGGAACACTGAAGCTTTCTTT
cdr3_aa: CSVGTVRNTEAFF

d_call: .
v_call: TRBV7-8
j_call: TRBJ2-7
clone_size: .
cdr3_nt: TGTGCCAGCAGCTTTGTGGAGCCCGAGCAGTACTTC
cdr3_aa: CASSFVEPEQYF

d_call: .
v_call: TRBV5-4
j_call: TRBJ2-1
clone_size: .
cdr3_nt: TGTGCCAGCAGCTCCACCCCGGCGGCCTTAAGGGAGCAGTTCTTC
cdr3_aa: CASSSTPAALREQFF

d_call: TRBD1
v_call: TRBV6-4
j_call: TRBJ1-2
clone_size: .
cdr3_nt: TGTGCCAGCAGTCCCACAGGGGAGCACGGTGGCTACACCTTC
cdr3_aa: CASSPTGEHGGYTF

d_call: .
v_call: TRBV29-1
j_call: TRBJ1-2
clone_size: .
cdr3_nt: TGCAGCGTTGCCGGTTCTCGTGGCTACACCTTC
cdr3_aa: CSVAGSRGYTF

d_call: TRBD1
v_call: TRBV11-3
j_call: TRBJ2-2
clone_size: .
cdr3_nt: TGTGCCAGCAGCTTAGATGGACAGGGGGCCGGGGAGCTGTTTTTT
cdr3_aa: CASSLDGQGAGELFF

d_call: TRBD1
v_call: TRBV9
j_call: TRBJ1-3
clone_size: .
cdr3_nt: TGTGCCAGCAGCGCCCCGACAGGGAACGGAAACACCATATATTTT
cdr3_aa: CASSAPTGNGNTIYF

d_call: .
v_call: TRBV5-1
j_call: TRBJ2-5
clone_size: .
cdr3_nt: TGCGCCAGCAGCGTAAACGGCCAAGAGACCCAGTACTTC
cdr3_aa: CASSVNGQETQYF

d_call: .
v_call: TRBV7-9
j_call: TRBJ2-3
clone_size: few
cdr3_nt: TGTGCCAGCAGCTCCGGGTGGGGCACAGATACGCAGTATTTT
cdr3_aa: CASSSGWGTDTQYF

d_call: TRBD2
v_call: TRBV25-1
j_call: TRBJ2-3
clone_size: .
cdr3_nt: TGTGCCAGCAGAGGGACTAGCGGGGGGATCACAGATACGCAGTATTTT
cdr3_aa: CASRGTSGGITDTQYF

d_call: .
v_call: TRBV19
j_call: TRBJ1-6
clone_size: .
cdr3_nt: TGTGCCAGTAGTATTTCGGCAGGTTATAATTCACCCCTCCACTTT
cdr3_aa: CASSISAGYNSPLHF

d_call: TRBD1
v_call: TRBV6-6
j_call: TRBJ1-3
clone_size: .
cdr3_nt: TGTGCCAGCAACGCCGGCCAGGGGGCGCAAGGAAACACCATATATTTT
cdr3_aa: CASNAGQGAQGNTIYF

d_call: .
v_call: TRBV9
j_call: TRBJ2-1
clone_size: .
cdr3_nt: TGTGCCAGCAGCGGGACGGGGACCTACAATGAGCAGTTCTTC
cdr3_aa: CASSGTGTYNEQFF

d_call: TRBD2
v_call: TRBV9
j_call: TRBJ2-1
clone_size: .
cdr3_nt: TGTGCCAGCAGCGTAGCTCCCCTAGCGGGGCCCCTGAGCTCCTACAATGAGCAGTTCTTC
cdr3_aa: CASSVAPLAGPLSSYNEQFF

d_call: TRBD2
v_call: TRBV11-2
j_call: TRBJ2-2
clone_size: .
cdr3_nt: TGTGCCAGCAGGCCGATAGCGGGGGGGACCTCCGGGGAGCTGTTTTTT
cdr3_aa: CASRPIAGGTSGELFF

d_call: TRBD1
v_call: TRBV13
j_call: TRBJ2-7
clone_size: .
cdr3_nt: TGTGCCAGCAGCTCTGGGCAGGGGGCCTACGAGCAGTACTTC
cdr3_aa: CASSSGQGAYEQYF

d_call: .
v_call: TRBV19
j_call: TRBJ2-2
clone_size: .
cdr3_nt: TGTGCCAGTAGTACCCGCGCGACAGAGACCGGGGAGCTGTTTTTT
cdr3_aa: CASSTRATETGELFF

d_call: TRBD2
v_call: TRBV28
j_call: TRBJ2-3
clone_size: .
cdr3_nt: TGTGCCAGCGTCAGCGGGGCTAGCACAGATACGCAGTATTTT
cdr3_aa: CASVSGASTDTQYF

d_call: .
v_call: TRBV28
j_call: TRBJ2-1
clone_size: .
cdr3_nt: TGTGCCAGCAGTCCCAAGCCTTGGTCCTACAATGAGCAGTTCTTC
cdr3_aa: CASSPKPWSYNEQFF

d_call: TRBD2
v_call: TRBV28
j_call: TRBJ2-5
clone_size: .
cdr3_nt: TGTGCCAGCAGTTTGCTTGCGGGGGAAAAAGAGACCCAGTACTTC
cdr3_aa: CASSLLAGEKETQYF

d_call: .
v_call: TRBV2
j_call: TRBJ1-6
clone_size: .
cdr3_nt: TGTGCCAGCAGGGCCGGAGGAACTAATTCACCCCTCCACTTT
cdr3_aa: CASRAGGTNSPLHF

d_call: .
v_call: TRBV7-7
j_call: TRBJ2-5
clone_size: .
cdr3_nt: TGTGCCAGCAGCTTAGATATCTTCGGTGGGAGACCCACCTCCCCCGCAAAAGAGACCCAGTACTTC
cdr3_aa: CASSLDIFGGRPTSPAKETQYF

d_call: .
v_call: TRBV14
j_call: TRBJ1-1
clone_size: .
cdr3_nt: TGTGCCAGCAGCCAACAATTGAACACTGAAGCTTTCTTT
cdr3_aa: CASSQQLNTEAFF

d_call: .
v_call: TRBV7-6
j_call: TRBJ2-5
clone_size: .
cdr3_nt: TGTGCCAGCAGCTTACGGCAACTAGGGATTATCGGGACCCAGTACTTC
cdr3_aa: CASSLRQLGIIGTQYF

d_call: .
v_call: TRBV29-1
j_call: TRBJ1-1
clone_size: .
cdr3_nt: TGCAGCTCTGGGGCGGGGCCAGGGCCCACTGAAGCTTTCTTT
cdr3_aa: CSSGAGPGPTEAFF

d_call: TRBD1
v_call: TRBV6-6
j_call: TRBJ2-7
clone_size: .
cdr3_nt: TGTGCCAGTGGGGACAGTCGAGCCTACGAGCAGTACTTC
cdr3_aa: CASGDSRAYEQYF

d_call: TRBD2
v_call: TRBV4-2
j_call: TRBJ2-3
clone_size: .
cdr3_nt: TGTGCCAGCACCTCAAGCTCCTCTAGCGGGGGGGCAGATACGCAGTATTTT
cdr3_aa: CASTSSSSSGGADTQYF

d_call: .
v_call: TRBV14
j_call: TRBJ1-5
clone_size: .
cdr3_nt: TGTGCCAGCAGCCAAGACCCACCTTCGACAGATCTAAGCAATCAGCCCCAGCATTTT
cdr3_aa: CASSQDPPSTDLSNQPQHF